This entry lists 31 T cell receptor beta chains sequenced from one sample in a study of blood T cell repertoires in COVID-19 (dated by TCRdb to 2019 to 2021). Receptors were amplified or captured by the immunoSEQ multiplex PCR assay. In its TCRdb copy, this immuneACCESS table keeps in-frame sequences only and misses some clones. Where compared with another copy, unresolved V genes explain less than half of these, and the others have no known cause. This sample comprises around 220,000 clones, 80% to 90% of them detected only once. Less than 20% of the sample is held by the ten biggest clonotypes. The specimen sequenced was peripheral blood. The source is a man younger than 45 with active or convalescent COVID-19.

The J gene is TRBJ2-5, the V gene TRBV6-6; possible D gene TRBD1, 6 bases. The germline V and J ends were trimmed by 6 bases and 2 bases, with 13 bases remaining between them. The germline CDR1 and CDR2 sequences are MNHNY and SVGAGI (reference sequence). The CDR3 totals 14 residues. CDR3 coding DNA: TGTGCCAGCAGCGACAGGACGTTTCAAGAGACCCAGTACTTC. Translating gives CASSDRTFQETQYF.

J is TRBJ2-1 and V is TRBV3-1 (or the pseudogene TRBV3-2); the D gene is possibly TRBD1 (6 bases). In germline, CDR1 is LGHDT, CDR2 YNNKEL (reference sequence). V was shortened by 7 bases and J by 10 bases, with 23 bases between the two germline ends. The CDR3 sequence is 15 residues long. CDR3 amino acids: CASTPSSQGPGEQFF. CDR3 bases: TGTGCCAGCACCCCAAGTAGTCAGGGGCCGGGGGAGCAGTTCTTC.

V is TRBV6-2 or TRBV6-3 and J is TRBJ1-2, with D possibly being TRBD1 (6 bases). This CDR3 is built from 12 residues. V lost 4 bases and J lost 8, with 11 bases in between. In germline, CDR1 is MNHEY, CDR2 SVGEGT. The CDR3 here is CASSSQGWGYTF. CDR3 DNA: TGTGCCAGCAGTTCACAGGGATGGGGCTACACCTTC.

This clone has just one count. J is TRBJ1-5 and V is TRBV6-5, with D unclear. Germline CDR1 reads MNHEY; CDR2 reads SVGAGI. V shed 2 bases and J shed 4 bases, with 6 bases lying between them. This CDR3 is 13 amino acids long. This CDR3 is CASSYSTNQPQHF. For the CDR3, the DNA is TGTGCCAGCAGTTACAGTACTAATCAGCCCCAGCATTTT.

J is TRBJ1-2 and V is TRBV4-3; 12 bases align to TRBD1. With 0 bases clipped from V and 4 bases from J, the junction kept 6 bases outside the gene matches. CDR3 length equals 17 residues. CDR1 and CDR2 from the germline V gene are LGHNA and YSLEER. CDR3 residues: CASSQETGTGGIYGYTF. The CDR3 coding sequence is TGCGCCAGCAGCCAAGAAACCGGGACAGGGGGCATCTATGGCTACACCTTC.

J is TRBJ2-6 and V is TRBV19; D is perhaps TRBD1 (5 bases). Trimming removed 4 bases at V and 3 bases at J, with 13 bases between. Germline V gives CDR1 LNHDA, CDR2 SQIVND (reference sequence). CDR3 length: 16 amino acids. Written as DNA, the CDR3 is TGTGCCAGTAGTAGATCCAGGGAAGGTGGGGCCAACGTCCTGACTTTC. Translated: CASSRSREGGANVLTF.

The chain employs TRBV9 and TRBJ2-1; TRBD2 aligns across 9 bases. The ends lost 5 bases at V and 9 bases at J; junction bases unmatched: 3. Germline V gives CDR1 SGDLS, CDR2 YYNGEE. CDR3 length: 12 amino acids. The CDR3 protein is CASRGTSIEQFF. As DNA, the CDR3 is TGTGCCAGCAGGGGGACTAGCATTGAGCAGTTCTTC.

The CDR3 here is CAISESGGSYEQYF. CDR3 sequence (DNA): TGTGCCATCAGTGAGTCAGGCGGGAGCTACGAGCAGTACTTC. This chain links TRBV10-3 with TRBJ2-7; 7 bases are shared with TRBD2. V shed 0 bases and J 3 bases; nucleotides not matched to a gene: 2. This CDR3 region has 14 residues. Germline V gene sequence: CDR1 ENHRY, CDR2 SYGVKD.

This clone appeared once. This chain connects TRBV7-9 to TRBJ2-7, with D possibly matching TRBD1 (5 bases). Between the trimmed V and J ends, which lost 5 bases and 0 bases, there was a span of 11 bases. The CDR3 consists of 14 residues. Germline assignment: CDR1 SEHNR and CDR2 FQNEAQ (reference sequence). As DNA, the CDR3 is TGTGCCAGCAGCCGATTCGACAGCTCCTACGAGCAGTACTTC. Protein: CASSRFDSSYEQYF.

The chain combines TRBV7-2 with TRBJ2-5, with a possible D match to TRBD2 (6 bases). The CDR3 length is 15 residues. Germline CDR1 reads SGHTA; CDR2 reads FQGNSA. Trimming removed 0 bases from V and 5 bases from J, with 13 bases in between. The CDR3 is CASSLAVGGWETQYF. In DNA, the CDR3 is TGTGCCAGCAGCTTAGCAGTGGGAGGATGGGAGACCCAGTACTTC.

The V and J genes are TRBV11-2 and TRBJ1-4; D may be TRBD1 (6 bases). The V and J ends lost 5 bases and 6 bases respectively, with 10 bases between them. The CDR3 spans 13 residues. Germline V CDR1 and CDR2: SGHAT, FQNNGV. The chain's CDR3 is CASSPRTDEKLFF. CDR3 DNA: TGTGCCAGCAGCCCCAGGACAGATGAAAAACTGTTTTTT.

CDR3 sequence: CASAGGAGYGYTF. CDR3 nucleotides: TGTGCCAGCGCGGGGGGCGCAGGCTATGGCTACACCTTC. The chain combines TRBV25-1 with TRBJ1-2; TRBD1 is a possible D gene (6 bases). Germline assignment: CDR1 MGHDK and CDR2 SYGVNS. The length of the CDR3 is 13 residues. Trimming removed 8 bases at V and 4 bases at J, with 14 bases between.

The V call is TRBV2, the J call TRBJ2-7; unclear D gene. The CDR3 has 10 residues. V dropped 4 bases and J dropped 6 bases, with 4 bases sitting between them. Per germline, CDR1 SNHLY and CDR2 FYNNEI. The CDR3 protein is CASSVSEQYF. The CDR3 region has the DNA TGTGCCAGCAGTGTATCCGAGCAGTACTTC.

The chain joins TRBV4-2 to TRBJ2-1; D is unclear. The germline V gene encodes CDR1 LGHNA and CDR2 YNFKEQ. V lost 0 bases to trimming and J lost 6 bases, with 12 bases between them. The CDR3 length is 15 residues. CDR3 in DNA: TGTGCCAGCAGCCAAGATCCGAGAGCTATCAATGAGCAGTTCTTC. Its protein is CASSQDPRAINEQFF.

The chain couples TRBV7-2 to TRBJ2-7; D is perhaps TRBD1 (6 bases). CDR1 and CDR2 (germline): SGHTA, FQGNSA. Trimming cost V 6 bases and J 1 base, with 16 bases left between them. The CDR3 spans 15 residues. The CDR3 region has the DNA TGTGCCAGCAGAAAGGGGGAGCGGCATTCCTACGAGCAGTACTTC. Its protein is CASRKGERHSYEQYF.

The chain combines TRBV20-1 with TRBJ2-3; 7 nucleotides align to TRBD2. Germline lookup yields CDR1 DFQATT and CDR2 SNEGSKA (reference sequence). This CDR3 is built from 14 residues. V gave up 3 bases and J gave up 2 bases; unmatched junction bases: 5. The CDR3 sequence is CSASASGNTDTQYF. The DNA for the CDR3 is TGCAGTGCTAGTGCTAGCGGCAACACAGATACGCAGTATTTT.

About this clone itself: Other nucleotide sequences from this sample produce the same CDR3. The chain recombines TRBV25-1 with TRBJ1-2; maybe TRBD1 (5 bases). CDR1 MGHDK and CDR2 SYGVNS come from the germline V gene. CDR3 size: 14 residues. V was shortened by 2 bases and J by 2 bases, with 9 bases between the two germline ends. In nucleotides, the CDR3 is TGTGCCAGCAGTGAAAGGGGAACGAACTATGGCTACACCTTC. It translates to CASSERGTNYGYTF.

As DNA, the CDR3 is TGTGCCAGCAGTTCTCTAGCGGGGTCGGTCGGGGAGCTGTTTTTT. Protein sequence: CASSSLAGSVGELFF. The V and J genes are TRBV6-6 and TRBJ2-2; TRBD2 matches at 9 bases. Germline-derived CDR1 and CDR2 are MNHNY and SVGAGI (reference sequence). The ends lost 4 bases at V and 7 bases at J; junction bases unmatched: 7. CDR3 length: 15 amino acids.

The chain joins TRBV28 to TRBJ1-1; TRBD1 agrees at 7 bases. From germline, CDR1 is MDHEN and CDR2 SYDVKM. The CDR3 is 12 amino acids. V lost 7 bases, J lost 6 bases, and 5 bases stayed unmatched. The CDR3 nucleotides read TGTGCCAGCATCCCCCAGGGGGCTGAAGCTTTCTTT. This translates into CASIPQGAEAFF.

The V call is TRBV7-9, the J call TRBJ2-3; 7 bases are shared with TRBD2. Losses at the gene ends were 6 bases for V and 5 bases for J; bases not matched to a gene: 14. The CDR3 covers 16 residues. The V gene's germline CDR1 is SEHNR and CDR2 FQNEAQ (reference sequence). The CDR3 reads CASRNGLSGVGDTQYF. The CDR3 nucleotides read TGTGCCAGCAGGAACGGACTAAGCGGGGTGGGAGATACGCAGTATTTT.

This clone was seen more than once but under ten times. The chain carries TRBV10-3 and TRBJ1-3; a weak D match, TRBD1 (5 bases). Per germline, CDR1 ENHRY and CDR2 SYGVKD. The CDR3 totals 16 residues. Trimming removed 4 bases at V and 0 bases at J, with 13 bases between. The CDR3 spells CAISGGVGPSGNTIYF. CDR3 nucleotides: TGTGCCATCAGTGGGGGGGTCGGTCCCTCTGGAAACACCATATATTTT.

The rearrangement uses TRBV6-1 and TRBJ1-5; TRBD1 might be the D (5 bases). V shed 1 base and J shed 3 bases, with 10 bases lying between them. This CDR3 spans 15 amino acids. Germline V gene sequence: CDR1 MNHNS, CDR2 SASEGT. The CDR3 loop is CASSEGRAPNQPQHF. The CDR3 region has the DNA TGTGCCAGCAGTGAAGGCAGGGCCCCCAATCAGCCCCAGCATTTT.

The V and J genes are TRBV11-2 and TRBJ2-5; the D gene is possibly TRBD2 (6 bases). The CDR3 covers 15 residues. The germline gives CDR1 SGHAT, CDR2 FQNNGV. Between the trimmed V and J ends, which lost 1 base and 4 bases, there was a span of 13 bases. For the CDR3, the DNA is TGTGCCAGCAGCTTAGGGTCGGGGGTCCGAGAGACCCAGTACTTC. Protein sequence: CASSLGSGVRETQYF.

This chain links TRBV5-1 with TRBJ2-2; the D is unclear. Germline assignment: CDR1 SGHRS and CDR2 YFSETQ. The V and J ends lost 5 bases and 5 bases respectively, with 7 bases between them. There are 12 residues in the CDR3. The CDR3 DNA sequence: TGCGCCAGCAGTACAGCAACCGGGGAGCTGTTTTTT. Protein product: CASSTATGELFF.

The chain couples TRBV20-1 to TRBJ2-5; D remains ambiguous. The V gene's germline CDR1 is DFQATT and CDR2 SNEGSKA (reference sequence). The ends were cut back, 5 bases at V and 6 bases at J, with 7 bases in the middle. The CDR3 has 10 amino acids. In DNA form, the CDR3 reads TGCAGTGCTGGGCTGCAGACCCAGTACTTC. It translates to CSAGLQTQYF.

This chain uses TRBV2 with TRBJ1-2; TRBD1 agrees at 8 bases. This CDR3 has 15 amino acids. Trimming took 2 bases from V and 4 from J; bases not matched to a gene: 6. Per germline, CDR1 SNHLY and CDR2 FYNNEI. CDR3 sequence (DNA): TGTGCCAGCAGTGAACAGGGGGCGGGGAGCTATGGCTACACCTTC. Its translation: CASSEQGAGSYGYTF.

The chain links TRBV27 to TRBJ1-1; 10 bases are shared with TRBD1. The germline V gene has CDR1 MNHEY and CDR2 SMNVEV (reference sequence). CDR3 length equals 17 residues. Unmatched junction bases numbered 8, after V lost 4 bases and J lost 0 bases. The CDR3 DNA follows: TGTGCCAGCAGTTACGCGGGACAGGGGACAATGAACACTGAAGCTTTCTTT. The encoded protein is CASSYAGQGTMNTEAFF.

To note about this clone: The germline gene is not matched at one end of the junction; a read error may be the cause. The CDR3 loop is CATSAGSGPIRQDF. DNA of the CDR3: TGTGCCACCAGCGCAGGGTCAGGGCCCATCCGTCAGGATTTT. The chain is built from TRBV15 and TRBJ1-3; the D gene is possibly TRBD1 (5 bases). Germline V CDR1 and CDR2: LNHNV, YYDKDF (reference sequence). The CDR3 is 14 amino acids.

This clone came up once. This chain joins TRBV2 and TRBJ2-1, with TRBD2 as a possible D gene (6 bases). Trimming pared 10 bases from V and 5 bases from J, leaving 15 bases between. The CDR3 loop spans 13 amino acids. Germline CDR1 and CDR2: SNHLY and FYNNEI. In nucleotides, the CDR3 is TGTGCCATCCGGGACTCCAGAAACAATGAGCAGTTCTTC. It encodes CAIRDSRNNEQFF.

V gene TRBV9 combines with J gene TRBJ2-2; D unclear. CDR1 and CDR2 (germline): SGDLS, YYNGEE. V was trimmed by 0 bases and J by 1 base, leaving 10 bases between them. The CDR3 totals 16 residues. The CDR3 sequence is CASSVGRYMNTGELFF. In nucleotides, the CDR3 is TGTGCCAGCAGCGTAGGCAGATACATGAACACCGGGGAGCTGTTTTTT.

The genes are TRBV29-1 and TRBJ1-2; possible D gene TRBD1, 6 bases. V was cut by 4 bases and J by 3 bases, with 15 bases left in between. This CDR3 has 14 amino acids. Germline-derived CDR1 and CDR2 are SQVTM and ANQGSEA. The CDR3 DNA reads TGCAGCGTTGGGGAAGCGGGGGCGGACTATGGCTACACCTTC. Translated, it gives CSVGEAGADYGYTF.